The rows below give T cell receptor beta chains drawn from one sample of a study of cytomegalovirus exposure and HLA in healthy donors. This table comes from immunoSEQ multiplex PCR, and its TCRdb copy is limited to in-frame clones, with some not included. The data hold about 190,000 clones, with around 79% observed a single time. The sequencing sample was made of PBMCs. The source of these receptors is a woman aged 45-59 years in good health and CMV-seronegative. Both conserved end residues are trimmed from each CDR3. Size is omitted from some rows. Given values are once, few, many or a class for expanded clones.

NA,TRBV7-6,TRBJ2-1,ASHSPGQSSYNEQF
once,TRBV7-2,TRBJ2-7,ASSLARGIAGAYEQY
few,TRBV7-2,TRBJ1-2,ASSSPAGVVSYGYT
once,TRBV4-3,TRBJ1-2,ASSQDTGWDYT
few,TRBV4-3,TRBJ1-2,ASSPRQSAYGYT
once,TRBV4-1,TRBJ2-5,ASSQDSVETQY
once,TRBV15,TRBJ1-5,ATSDRTGSDQPQH
NA,TRBV13,TRBJ2-1,ASMRTSGRADEQF
NA,TRBV4-3,NA,ASSRRQGVGYEQY
NA,TRBV2,TRBJ2-3,AGRQTSTDTQY
NA,TRBV7-8,TRBJ2-7,ASSLGWLAGPGGEQY
NA,TRBV1,TRBJ2-1,TSSHGTGLAGVRHNEQF
NA,TRBV14,TRBJ2-7,ASSPPPGQAHYEQY
NA,TRBV7-2,TRBJ1-2,ASRPRDSLLYGYT
NA,TRBV12-2,TRBJ1-3,ASRLGRRDSGNTIY
NA,TRBV10-2,TRBJ2-1,ASSESPNEQF
NA,TRBV6-6,TRBJ2-7,ASTMTGSYEQY
NA,TRBV14,TRBJ1-6,ASNGGPGSPLH
NA,TRBV5-5,TRBJ2-7,ASSPTSGRTSYEQY
NA,TRBV5-4,TRBJ2-1,ASSLQQNIHNEQF
NA,TRBV27,NA,APWGLGTGFYEQY
NA,TRBV19,TRBJ1-4,ASSMVSGRTEKLF
NA,TRBV7-3,TRBJ2-1,ASSLAGGQGEQF
NA,TRBV27,TRBJ1-2,ASSFRGALNGYT
once,TRBV9,TRBJ2-3,ASSEISGSNTDTQY
NA,TRBV7-8,TRBJ2-1,ASSLALSGLPYNEQF
NA,TRBV2,TRBJ2-7,ASASGSYEQY
NA,TRBV6-5,TRBJ1-5,ASRGTGKQPQH